Sequencing of this T cell receptor beta chain was carried out in a study of blood T cell repertoires in COVID-19. Study summary: COVID-19 samples, acute and convalescent, were from the United States, Italy and Spain.

Germline CDR1 is SGHNT and CDR2 is YYREEE (reference sequence). The CDR3 is 15 residues long. V was clipped by 4 bases and J by 8 bases; unmatched bases: 12. In the original workflow: Reference gene primer amplification gave estimated nucleated cell counts. TCRdb keeps only in-frame clones here, not all; method: immunoSEQ multiplex PCR. That table furnishes V, J and clone size, whereas the DNA furnished D and trimming. The data hold roughly 180,000 clones, with 88% observed a single time. The specimen was peripheral blood. This clonotype was sampled from a man aged 70 or older with active or convalescent COVID-19. The rearrangement links TRBV5-4 to TRBJ1-2; 9 nucleotides align to TRBD1. CDR3 residues: CASSRGPGTGFGYTF. The CDR3 nucleotides read TGTGCCAGCAGCCGGGGCCCCGGGACAGGGTTCGGCTACACCTTC.